These 25 T cell receptor beta chains came from one sample sequenced in a study of T-cell reconstitution after alpha-beta-depleted transplantation in children. Unique molecular identifiers featured in how the TCRbeta library was prepared. TCRdb passed the PCR reads through MiXCR, listing each CDR3 protein once. The top ten clones hold 25% to 35% of a sample with about a million distinct CDR3 sequences, about 26% of them seen once. Specimen: PBMCs, mostly from graft donor cells, collected 360 days after TCRalphabeta/CD19-depleted stem cell transplant. These receptors were collected from a boy under three years old who had a stem cell transplant for SCID, so the T cells may come from the graft donor.

This clonotype was counted only a few times. Relative to the germline gene, one junction end is altered; a read error may explain this. The chain has TRBV5-1 and TRBJ1-1; no clear D. The CDR3 runs to 13 residues. The germline V gene encodes CDR1 SGHRS and CDR2 YFSETQ. CDR3 protein: CASSLNMNTEAFF. For the CDR3, the DNA is TGTGCCAGCAGCTTAAACATGAACACTGAAGCTTTCTTT.

The chain has TRBV20-1 and TRBJ2-6; perhaps TRBD2 as D (5 bases). Germline V gives CDR1 DFQATT, CDR2 SNEGSKA (reference sequence). The CDR3 has 13 amino acids. V lost 3 bases to trimming and J lost 4 bases, with 7 bases between them. CDR3 amino acids: CSAREAGANVLTF. CDR3 nucleotides: TGCAGTGCTAGGGAGGCAGGGGCCAACGTCCTGACTTTC.

There are a few counts of this clonotype. V gene TRBV29-1 combines with J gene TRBJ2-1; TRBD2 might be the D (6 bases). Germline V lookup: CDR1 SQVTM, CDR2 ANQGSEA. V gave up 1 base and J gave up 12 bases, with 16 bases separating them. CDR3 length equals 13 residues. Written as DNA, the CDR3 is TGCAGCGTTGAAGCTCTAGCGAGGGATTCGCAGTTCTTC. Translating gives CSVEALARDSQFF.

The chain employs TRBV5-1 and TRBJ2-2; 10 positions agree with TRBD2. From germline, CDR1 is SGHRS and CDR2 YFSETQ. After removal of 5 bases from V and 5 bases from J, the junction contained 9 bases not matched to a gene. This CDR3 contains 16 residues. CDR3 region: CASSGTSDIITGELFF. The CDR3 DNA sequence: TGCGCCAGCAGTGGGACTAGCGACATCATAACCGGGGAGCTGTTTTTT. Variable domain in full (rest from reference TRBV5-1 and TRBJ2-2): KAGVTQTPRYLIKTRGQQVTLSCSPISGHRSVSWYQQTPGQGLQFLFEYFSETQRNKGNFPGRFSGRQFSNSRSEMNVSTLELGDSALYLCASSGTSDIITGELFFGEGSRLTVL.

This clonotype occurred a few times. The rearrangement joins TRBV2 to TRBJ2-5; tentatively, D is TRBD1 or TRBD2 (5 bases each). Trimming stripped 8 bases from V and 4 bases from J, with 17 bases between. CDR3 length: 14 residues. Germline loops: CDR1 SNHLY, CDR2 FYNNEI. Written as DNA, the CDR3 is TGTGCCAGCCACCCGACGGGGCTGGGAGAGACCCAGTACTTC. This gives the protein CASHPTGLGETQYF.

This clonotype was counted a single time. The chain joins TRBV7-2 to TRBJ2-7; 7 bases match TRBD1. V lost 5 bases, J lost 3 bases, and 4 bases stayed unmatched. CDR3 length: 13 amino acids. Germline V gene data show CDR1 as SGHTA and CDR2 as FQGNSA. CDR3 region: CASSDGTVYEQYF. The CDR3 DNA is TGTGCCAGCAGCGACGGGACAGTCTACGAGCAGTACTTC.

This clonotype showed up just a few times. The J gene is TRBJ2-7, the V gene TRBV6-1; 8 nucleotides line up with TRBD2. V lost 7 bases to trimming and J lost 2 bases; unmatched junction nucleotides: 7. Germline CDR1 is MNHNS and CDR2 is SASEGT. This CDR3 is 14 amino acids long. The DNA of the CDR3 is TGTGCCAGCAAATCCGGACTAGCCACCTACGAGCAGTACTTC. This gives the protein CASKSGLATYEQYF.

V and J are TRBV5-6 and TRBJ1-4, with D unclear. The length of the CDR3 is 13 residues. V lost 0 bases, J lost 8 bases, and 8 bases lay in between. Per the germline V gene, CDR1 is SGHDT and CDR2 is YYEEEE. The CDR3 DNA is TGTGCCAGCAGCTTGGACAGACGGGAAAAACTGTTTTTT. Its translation is CASSLDRREKLFF.

In DNA form, the CDR3 reads TGTGCCACCAGCAGAGCTGGAGAGTTTGGCTACACCTTC. It codes for CATSRAGEFGYTF. V is TRBV15 and J is TRBJ1-2; unclear D gene. Trimming removed 1 base from V and 7 bases from J, with 10 bases in between. CDR1 is LNHNV and CDR2 is YYDKDF in the germline V gene (reference sequence). The CDR3 is made up of 13 amino acids.

This clonotype was found a few times. The CDR3 region is CASSLRLAGPDTQYF. CDR3 nucleotides: TGTGCCAGCAGCTTACGACTAGCGGGGCCCGATACGCAGTATTTT. The rearrangement joins TRBV7-2 to TRBJ2-3, with TRBD2 identical over 11 bases. CDR1 and CDR2 (germline): SGHTA, FQGNSA. The J segment lost 6 bases and the V segment lost 2 bases, leaving 4 bases of the junction unmatched. CDR3 size: 15 residues.

This clonotype was seen a handful of times. The chain has TRBV4-2 and TRBJ1-2, with 9 bases fitting TRBD1. Germline loops: CDR1 LGHNA, CDR2 YNFKEQ. Trimming cost V 3 bases and J 7 bases; bases outside gene matches: 9. CDR3 length: 15 amino acids. The CDR3 region has the DNA TGTGCCAGCAGCCAGGTGGGACAGGGAATGGTTGGCTACACCTTC. This translates into CASSQVGQGMVGYTF.

The chain links TRBV15 to TRBJ2-1, with D unclear. V gave up 5 bases and J gave up 0 bases, with 5 bases separating them. The CDR3 has 13 residues. CDR1 and CDR2 from the germline V gene are LNHNV and YYDKDF (reference sequence). In DNA, the CDR3 is TGTGCCACCAGCGAGAGCTCCTACAATGAGCAGTTCTTC. This translates into CATSESSYNEQFF.

This clonotype was observed a handful of times. The chain joins TRBV10-2 to TRBJ1-2; D gene unclear. Trimming shortened V by 2 bases and J by 7 bases, and 17 bases separated the two germline ends. The CDR3 consists of 15 residues. Germline-derived CDR1 and CDR2 are WSHSY and SAAADI. The CDR3 sequence is CASSEKRGSWTGYTF. The CDR3 DNA reads as TGCGCCAGCAGTGAGAAACGTGGCTCTTGGACTGGCTACACCTTC.

This clonotype was counted a few times. The V and J genes are TRBV6-1 and TRBJ2-5; D may match TRBD1 or TRBD2 (5 bases each). The CDR3 is 13 amino acids. Germline loops: CDR1 MNHNS, CDR2 SASEGT. V was clipped by 7 bases and J by 5 bases, with 14 bases between them. The CDR3 protein is CASTPTGLETQYF. The CDR3 coding sequence is TGTGCCAGCACCCCAACGGGGCTCGAGACCCAGTACTTC.

The chain links TRBV5-6 to TRBJ2-3, with TRBD2 matching 15 bases. The germline V gene encodes CDR1 SGHDT and CDR2 YYEEEE. V lost 4 bases to trimming and J lost 5 bases; unmatched junction nucleotides: 5. CDR3 length: 16 amino acids. The chain's CDR3 is CASSPGLAGGIDTQYF. In DNA, the CDR3 is TGTGCCAGCAGCCCCGGACTAGCGGGGGGGATAGATACGCAGTATTTT.

The chain couples TRBV7-7 to TRBJ2-2; unclear D gene. Germline-derived CDR1 and CDR2 are SSHAT and FNYEAQ (reference sequence). The CDR3 totals 17 residues. Trimming shortened V by 5 bases and J by 1 base, and 17 bases separated the two germline ends. CDR3 sequence (DNA): TGTGCCAGCAGCCGCACCGCTAACCTAGGGAACACCGGGGAGCTGTTTTTT. It is translated as CASSRTANLGNTGELFF.

The chain carries TRBV28 and TRBJ1-5; D gene unclear. CDR1 MDHEN and CDR2 SYDVKM come from the germline V gene. The V and J ends lost 5 bases and 6 bases respectively, with 17 bases between them. The CDR3 length is 15 residues. CDR3 residues: CASSQTNAASQPQHF. As DNA, the CDR3 is TGTGCCAGCAGTCAGACTAACGCCGCAAGTCAGCCCCAGCATTTT.

The chain carries TRBV11-2 and TRBJ2-7; TRBD1 matches 9 bases. This CDR3 has 15 residues. Per germline, CDR1 SGHAT and CDR2 FQNNGV. The V gene end was trimmed by 1 base and the J gene end by 5 bases; junction bases not matched to a gene: 6. CDR3 loop: CASSLASGQGNEQYF. CDR3 DNA: TGTGCCAGCAGCTTAGCCTCCGGACAGGGGAACGAGCAGTACTTC.

This clonotype was counted only a few times. V is TRBV12-3 or TRBV12-4 and J is TRBJ1-1; D may be TRBD1 (6 bases). V shed 7 bases and J shed 1 base, with 19 bases lying between them. This CDR3 contains 16 residues. The CDR3 spells CASTQLWTDSNTEAFF. In DNA, the CDR3 is TGTGCCAGCACCCAACTGTGGACAGATTCGAACACTGAAGCTTTCTTT.

The CDR3 DNA is TGCAGTGCTTCACGGGGGGGCCGGAGCACAGATACGCAGTATTTT. Its protein is CSASRGGRSTDTQYF. The chain recombines TRBV20-1 with TRBJ2-3; 8 bases fit TRBD2. Germline loops: CDR1 DFQATT, CDR2 SNEGSKA (reference sequence). Germline trimming cut 5 bases from V and 0 bases from J; bases unmatched to any gene: 7. The CDR3 extends over 15 amino acids.

The chain carries TRBV5-1 and TRBJ1-2; perhaps TRBD1 as D (5 bases). The CDR3 has 14 residues. Trimming shortened V by 0 bases and J by 3 bases, and 9 bases separated the two germline ends. Germline assignment: CDR1 SGHRS and CDR2 YFSETQ. This chain's CDR3 is CASSLALGDYGYTF. CDR3 sequence (DNA): TGCGCCAGCAGCTTGGCCTTAGGGGACTATGGCTACACCTTC.

The chain couples TRBV20-1 to TRBJ1-5, with a tentative D call TRBD1 (5 bases). Germline V gene data show CDR1 as DFQATT and CDR2 as SNEGSKA (reference sequence). Trimming left V 7 bases short and J 7 bases short, with 17 bases between. The CDR3 runs 13 residues. The CDR3 protein is CSVSPQGRQPQHF. CDR3 in DNA: TGCAGTGTCAGCCCCCAGGGCAGGCAGCCCCAGCATTTT.

The table lists this clonotype with a few counts. Sequence at one end of the junction differs from germline and may be a read error. The V gene is TRBV12-3 or TRBV12-4, the J gene TRBJ2-3; D gene unclear. This CDR3 comprises 12 residues. The CDR3 spells CASRPEKGSSHF. The CDR3 bases are TGTGCCAGCAGACCAGAGAAAGGCAGTTCGCATTTT.

The V and J genes are TRBV7-8 and TRBJ2-2, with 8 nucleotides matching TRBD1. The CDR3 covers 15 residues. In germline, CDR1 is SGHVS, CDR2 FQNEAQ. The J segment lost 6 bases and the V segment lost 1 base, leaving 4 bases of the junction unmatched. CDR3 in amino acids: CASSLDQGASGELFF. DNA of the CDR3: TGTGCCAGCAGCTTAGACCAGGGGGCGTCCGGGGAGCTGTTTTTT.

V usage is TRBV2 and J usage is TRBJ2-7, with a weak D call TRBD2 (5 bases). V was cut by 3 bases and J by 0 bases, with 18 bases left in between. The germline V gene has CDR1 SNHLY and CDR2 FYNNEI. This CDR3 has 17 amino acids. This chain's CDR3 is CASSDGPGGLSSYEQYF. The CDR3 coding sequence is TGTGCCAGCAGTGATGGGCCAGGAGGACTGAGCTCCTACGAGCAGTACTTC.